This TCR beta chain was recovered during a study of shared clonotypes between healthy human individuals. Positively selected for CCR7, the CD45RO-negative cells used as naive CD8 cells excluded terminally differentiated effector memory CD45RA+ cells. The CDR3 loop spans 12 amino acids. Trimming removed 6 bases from V and 6 bases from J, with 12 bases in between. Germline CDR1 MGHDK, CDR2 SYGVNS. Authors' processing steps: Filtering differed, since immunoSEQ gave only junction sequences and no quality scores. Sequencing used immunoSEQ multiplex PCR; TCRdb keeps in-frame clones, though not all of them. From that table come the V and J calls and clone size; the DNA was used to work out D and trimming. The repertoire holds about 2.1 million clones, with around 93% as singletons.

Input material: naive CD8+ T cells from PBMCs. The clonotype was recovered from a man aged 18 to 29 in good health. Some clones in this sample may be carry-over from other donors' samples. The V gene is TRBV25-1, the J gene TRBJ2-7; the D is unclear. In DNA form, the CDR3 reads TGTGCCAGCAGCTGGGGTACGGGCGAGCAGTACTTC. Encoded protein: CASSWGTGEQYF.